Listed here are 17 T cell receptor beta chains from one sample, sequenced in a study of human T cells and chemical hapten exposure. Time point of the sample: patch test 3, about 24 weeks after DPC sensitization. Stated treatment: therapeutic diphenylcyclopropenone sensitization with weekly scalp DPC. From the RACE reads, TCRdb called clonotypes with MiXCR, one entry per CDR3 protein. The sample has approximately 110,000 distinct CDR3 sequences; less than 40% are singletons. This specimen consisted of whole blood, obtained in connection with sensitization to the hapten diphenylcyclopropenone (DPC). The receptors derive from a man aged 40-49 years with alopecia areata. Some clones in this sample may be carry-over from other donors' samples.

The chain joins TRBV23-1 to TRBJ1-6; D is perhaps TRBD1 (5 bases). TRBV23-1 is an ORF, and what it does is uncertain. This CDR3 is 16 amino acids long. Between the trimmed V and J ends, which lost 3 bases and 5 bases, there was a span of 14 bases. Here the CDR3 reads CASSHTGQRNNSPLHF. In DNA, the CDR3 is TGCGCCAGCAGTCACACCGGACAAAGGAATAATTCACCCCTCCACTTT.

Written as DNA, the CDR3 is TGTGCCAGCTCACCACGTGAGGGAACCTACGAGCAGTACGTC. As protein: CASSPREGTYEQYV. The rearrangement uses TRBV18 and TRBJ2-7; D is possibly TRBD2 (5 bases). The CDR3 spans 14 residues. Germline-derived CDR1 and CDR2 are KGHSH and LQKENI. Trimming stripped 1 base from V and 2 bases from J, with 9 bases between.

The chain couples TRBV20-1 to TRBJ2-3, with no clear D. From germline, CDR1 is DFQATT and CDR2 SNEGSKA (reference sequence). The germline V and J ends were trimmed by 6 bases and 4 bases, with 8 bases remaining between them. This CDR3 spans 11 amino acids. The CDR3 sequence is CSALKADTQYF. The CDR3 bases are TGCAGTGCATTGAAGGCAGATACGCAGTATTTT.

The chain couples TRBV28 to TRBJ2-1, with 8 bases lining up with TRBD2. Germline trimming cut 5 bases from V and 3 bases from J; bases unmatched to any gene: 3. Per the germline V gene, CDR1 is MDHEN and CDR2 is SYDVKM. The CDR3 runs 14 residues. DNA for the CDR3: TGTGCCAGCAGTCCGGGACTAGGCTACAATGAGCAGTTCTTC. As protein: CASSPGLGYNEQFF.

The genes are TRBV28 and TRBJ1-6; D not resolved. V gave up 9 bases and J gave up 6 bases, with 12 bases separating them. Germline CDR1 MDHEN, CDR2 SYDVKM. The CDR3 is 13 residues long. The CDR3 DNA is TGTGCCAGTAGAGCGCAGACTAATTCACCCCTCCACTTT. Protein: CASRAQTNSPLHF.

This rearrangement joins TRBV4-1 to TRBJ2-5; TRBD2 might be the D (6 bases). This CDR3 is built from 15 residues. Germline CDR1 and CDR2: MGHRA and YSYEKL. The germline V and J ends were trimmed by 4 bases and 5 bases, with 17 bases remaining between them. The CDR3 is CASSPLGLASETQYF. DNA for the CDR3: TGCGCCAGCAGCCCCCTAGGGCTAGCGTCGGAGACCCAGTACTTC.

The V and J genes are TRBV5-6 and TRBJ2-7; D is undetermined. Trimming removed 1 base from V and 5 bases from J, with 10 bases in between. The CDR3 runs 13 residues. Germline assignment: CDR1 SGHDT and CDR2 YYEEEE. CDR3 sequence reads: CASSLFQAHEQYF. Here the CDR3 DNA reads TGTGCCAGCAGCTTGTTTCAGGCCCACGAGCAGTACTTC.

The rearrangement links TRBV6-5 to TRBJ2-1, with TRBD2 matching 9 bases. The CDR3 runs 17 residues. Losses at the gene ends were 6 bases for V and 0 bases for J; bases not matched to a gene: 9. Germline CDR1 MNHEY, CDR2 SVGAGI. CDR3 sequence: CASRRVAGVTSYNEQFF. The CDR3 nucleotides are TGTGCCAGCAGGCGGGTAGCGGGAGTCACCTCCTACAATGAGCAGTTCTTC.

The chain recombines TRBV7-2 with TRBJ2-3; D not resolved. This CDR3 has 13 amino acids. V was cut by 1 base and J by 6 bases, with 8 bases left in between. CDR1 is SGHTA, CDR2 FQGNSA, per germline. The CDR3 DNA follows: TGTGCCAGCAGCTTAGAAGGGCCTGATACGCAGTATTTT. It specifies CASSLEGPDTQYF.

The rearrangement uses TRBV28 and TRBJ2-1, with D possibly TRBD2 on 6 matching bases. The CDR3 covers 11 residues. Trimming removed 3 bases from V and 13 bases from J, with 10 bases in between. The germline gives CDR1 MDHEN, CDR2 SYDVKM. The CDR3 loop is CASSLDYSQFF. CDR3 in DNA: TGTGCCAGCAGTTTGGACTACTCTCAGTTCTTC.

This clonotype was picked up one time. This rearrangement joins TRBV5-4 to TRBJ2-5; 7 bases map to TRBD1. Germline CDR1 is SGHNT and CDR2 is YYREEE (reference sequence). This CDR3 has 13 residues. The V segment lost 4 bases and the J segment 3 bases; nucleotides outside the gene matches: 3. The CDR3 is CASSKGTEETQYF. In DNA, the CDR3 is TGTGCCAGCAGCAAGGGGACAGAAGAGACCCAGTACTTC.

The rearrangement uses TRBV21-1 and TRBJ2-5. TRBV21-1 is termed a pseudogene. The CDR3 spans 16 residues. The CDR3 DNA follows: TGTGCCAGCAGCAAAGTGGTTTGTCCCTTACAAGAGACCCAGTACTTC. It translates to CASSKVVCPLQETQYF.

The sample holds a few counts of this clonotype. The chain combines TRBV20-1 with TRBJ2-3, with D tentatively TRBD1 (5 bases). CDR1 DFQATT and CDR2 SNEGSKA come from the germline V gene (reference sequence). CDR3 size: 16 residues. Trimming left V 0 bases short and J 1 base short, with 14 bases between. Here the CDR3 DNA reads TGCAGTGCTAGAGATCTGGGGCCCCGAGGCACAGATACGCAGTATTTT. Protein sequence: CSARDLGPRGTDTQYF.

This chain connects TRBV2 to TRBJ2-7; 7 nucleotides line up with TRBD1. Germline loops: CDR1 SNHLY, CDR2 FYNNEI. This CDR3 is built from 13 residues. Trimming at V came to 7 bases and at J to 4 bases, leaving 7 bases not matched to a gene. CDR3 coding DNA: TGTGCCAGCAATCCACAGGGGATATACGAGCAGTACGTC. Residues: CASNPQGIYEQYV.

The table lists this clonotype with a few counts. V gene TRBV2 combines with J gene TRBJ2-7; 8 bases map to TRBD1. V gave up 7 bases and J gave up 5 bases; unmatched junction bases: 10. Germline V gives CDR1 SNHLY, CDR2 FYNNEI. CDR3 size: 14 residues. The CDR3 region has the DNA TGTGCCAGCATCCGGGGACAGGTAGTCGACGAGCAGTACTTC. Its protein is CASIRGQVVDEQYF.

This clonotype has more than one count but fewer than ten. The chain carries TRBV4-1 and TRBJ2-7, with D perhaps TRBD1 (5 bases). The CDR3 extends over 13 amino acids. Germline CDR1 reads MGHRA; CDR2 reads YSYEKL. V was clipped by 4 bases and J by 3 bases, with 10 bases between them. The CDR3 coding sequence is TGCGCCAGCAGCCGGGGCTTCGGCTACGAGCAGTACGTC. Encoded protein: CASSRGFGYEQYV.

J is TRBJ2-3 and V is TRBV20-1; D may be TRBD2 (5 bases). Trimming cost V 6 bases and J 1 base, with 17 bases left between them. The CDR3 is made up of 15 amino acids. Germline-derived CDR1 and CDR2 are DFQATT and SNEGSKA (reference sequence). The CDR3 DNA follows: TGCAGTGCCCTCGATCCCGGAGCGGGCACAGATACGCAGTATTTT. Encoded protein: CSALDPGAGTDTQYF.